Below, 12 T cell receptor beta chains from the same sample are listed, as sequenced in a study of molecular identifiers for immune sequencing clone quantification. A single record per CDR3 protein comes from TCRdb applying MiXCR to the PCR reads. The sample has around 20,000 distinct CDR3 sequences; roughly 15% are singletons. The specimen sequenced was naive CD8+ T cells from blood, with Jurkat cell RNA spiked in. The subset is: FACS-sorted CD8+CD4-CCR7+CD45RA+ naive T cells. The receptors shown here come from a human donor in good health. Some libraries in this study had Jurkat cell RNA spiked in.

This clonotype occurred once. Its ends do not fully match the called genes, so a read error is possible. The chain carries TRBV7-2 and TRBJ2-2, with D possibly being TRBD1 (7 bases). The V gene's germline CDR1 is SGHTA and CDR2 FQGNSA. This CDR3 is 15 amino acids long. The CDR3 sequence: CASSLITGEWGEPFF. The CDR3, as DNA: TGTGCCAGCAGCTTAATAACAGGGGAATGGGGGGAGCCGTTTTTT.

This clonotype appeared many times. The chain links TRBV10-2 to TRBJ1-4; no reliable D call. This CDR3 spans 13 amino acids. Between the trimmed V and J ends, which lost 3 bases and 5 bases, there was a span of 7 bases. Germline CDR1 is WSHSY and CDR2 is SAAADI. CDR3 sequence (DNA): TGCGCCAGCAGTGATTCGCCAAATGAAAAACTGTTTTTT. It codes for CASSDSPNEKLFF.

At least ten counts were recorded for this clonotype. DNA for the CDR3: TGTGCCAGCAGCTCGGTCGCCAATGAGCAGTTCTTC. This translates into CASSSVANEQFF. The J gene is TRBJ2-1, the V gene TRBV7-9, with D unclear. Germline V gene data show CDR1 as SEHNR and CDR2 as FQNEAQ (reference sequence). V dropped 4 bases and J dropped 6 bases, with 7 bases sitting between them. This CDR3 region has 12 residues.

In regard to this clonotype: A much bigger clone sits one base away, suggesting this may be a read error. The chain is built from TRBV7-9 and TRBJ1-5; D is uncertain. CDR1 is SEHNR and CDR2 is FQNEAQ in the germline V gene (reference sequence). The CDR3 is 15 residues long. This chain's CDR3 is CANSPLRADNQPQHF. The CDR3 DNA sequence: TGTGCCAACAGCCCTCTCCGGGCAGACAATCAGCCCCAGCATTTT.

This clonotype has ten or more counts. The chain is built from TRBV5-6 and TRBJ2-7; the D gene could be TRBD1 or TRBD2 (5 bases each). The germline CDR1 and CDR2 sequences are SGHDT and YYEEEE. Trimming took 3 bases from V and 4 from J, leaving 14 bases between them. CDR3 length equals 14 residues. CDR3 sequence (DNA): TGTGCCAGCAGCTCCTCCGGGACGGTATACGAGCAGTACTTC. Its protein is CASSSSGTVYEQYF.

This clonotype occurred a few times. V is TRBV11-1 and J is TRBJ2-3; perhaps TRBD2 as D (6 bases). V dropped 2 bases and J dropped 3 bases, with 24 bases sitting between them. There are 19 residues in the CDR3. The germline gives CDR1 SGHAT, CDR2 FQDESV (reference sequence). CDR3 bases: TGTGCCAGCAGCTTACGGTATTGGGGCGGTCCGGCGGGGACAGATACGCAGTATTTT. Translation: CASSLRYWGGPAGTDTQYF.

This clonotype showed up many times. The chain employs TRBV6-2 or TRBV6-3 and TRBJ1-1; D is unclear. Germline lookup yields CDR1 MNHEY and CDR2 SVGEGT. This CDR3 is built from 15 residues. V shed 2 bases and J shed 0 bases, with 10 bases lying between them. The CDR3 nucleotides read TGTGCCAGCAGTTACGTCCTAGGGATGAACACTGAAGCTTTCTTT. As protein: CASSYVLGMNTEAFF.

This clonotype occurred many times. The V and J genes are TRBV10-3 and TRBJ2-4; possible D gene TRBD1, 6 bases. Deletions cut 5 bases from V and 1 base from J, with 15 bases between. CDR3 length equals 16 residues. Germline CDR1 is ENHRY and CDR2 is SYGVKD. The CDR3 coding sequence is TGTGCCATCAGTCCTATTGGGGGCTCGGCCAAAAACATTCAGTACTTC. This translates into CAISPIGGSAKNIQYF.

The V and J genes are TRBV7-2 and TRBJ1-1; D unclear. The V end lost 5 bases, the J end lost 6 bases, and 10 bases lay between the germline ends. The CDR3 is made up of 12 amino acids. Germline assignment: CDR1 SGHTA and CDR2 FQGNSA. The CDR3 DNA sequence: TGTGCCAGCAGCCTCGTGACCGCTGAAGCTTTCTTT. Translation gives CASSLVTAEAFF.

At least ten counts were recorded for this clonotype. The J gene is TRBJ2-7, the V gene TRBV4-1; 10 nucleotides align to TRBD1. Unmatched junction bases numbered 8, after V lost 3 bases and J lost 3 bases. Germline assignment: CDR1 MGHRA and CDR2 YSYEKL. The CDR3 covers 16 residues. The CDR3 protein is CASSQVVDRGYYEQYF. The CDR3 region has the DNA TGCGCCAGCAGCCAGGTCGTGGACAGGGGGTACTACGAGCAGTACTTC.

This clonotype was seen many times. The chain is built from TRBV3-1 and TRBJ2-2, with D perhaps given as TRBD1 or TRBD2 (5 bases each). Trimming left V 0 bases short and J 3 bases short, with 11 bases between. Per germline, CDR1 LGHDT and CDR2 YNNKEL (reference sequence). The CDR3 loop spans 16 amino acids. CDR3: CASSQDPEGYTGELFF. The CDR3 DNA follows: TGTGCCAGCAGCCAAGATCCCGAGGGGTACACCGGGGAGCTGTTTTTT.

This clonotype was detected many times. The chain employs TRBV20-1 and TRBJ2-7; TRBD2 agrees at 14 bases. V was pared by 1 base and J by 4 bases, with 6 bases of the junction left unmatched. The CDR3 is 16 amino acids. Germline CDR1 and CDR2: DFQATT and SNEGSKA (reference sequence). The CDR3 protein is CSARVLTSGREYEQYF. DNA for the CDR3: TGCAGTGCTAGAGTTTTGACTAGCGGGAGGGAGTACGAGCAGTACTTC.